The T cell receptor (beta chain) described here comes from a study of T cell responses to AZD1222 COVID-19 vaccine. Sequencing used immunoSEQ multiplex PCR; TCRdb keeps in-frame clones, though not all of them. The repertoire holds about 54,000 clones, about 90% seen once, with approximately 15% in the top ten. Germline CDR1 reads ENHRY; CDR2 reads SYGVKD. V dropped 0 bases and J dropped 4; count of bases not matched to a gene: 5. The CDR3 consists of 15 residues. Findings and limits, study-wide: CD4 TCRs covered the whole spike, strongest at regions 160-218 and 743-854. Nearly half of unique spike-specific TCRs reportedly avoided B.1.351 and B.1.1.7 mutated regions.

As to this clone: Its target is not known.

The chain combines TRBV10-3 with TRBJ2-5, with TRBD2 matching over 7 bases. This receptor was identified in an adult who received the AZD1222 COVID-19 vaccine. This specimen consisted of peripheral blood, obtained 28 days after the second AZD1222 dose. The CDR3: CAISESVREGETQYF. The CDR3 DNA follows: TGTGCCATCAGTGAGTCGGTCAGGGAGGGAGAGACCCAGTACTTC.